This T cell receptor beta chain was sequenced for a study of blood T cells in healthy people across ages. This CDR3 has 14 residues. Germline V CDR1 and CDR2: SQVTM, ANQGSEA. Trimming took 8 bases from V and 4 from J; bases not matched to a gene: 6. Together with a sample-barcoded 5' primer, a J-beta primer mix was included in a second PCR lasting about 6 to 11 cycles. From the 5' RACE reads, TCRdb called clonotypes with MiXCR, one entry per CDR3 protein. The repertoire holds hundreds of thousands of distinct CDR3 sequences, with 58% as singletons. Sequencing was performed on blood. The origin of this receptor is a man in his sixties in good health. The chain combines TRBV29-1 with TRBJ2-2, with TRBD1 matching 11 bases. CDR3 nucleotides: TGCAGCACCACCGGGACAGGGGGCACCGGGGAGCTGTTTTTT. This sequence encodes CSTTGTGGTGELFF.